This passage covers 2 T cell receptor beta chains from one sample sequenced in a study of shared clonotypes between healthy human individuals. The protocol was immunoSEQ multiplex PCR, while the TCRdb copy is restricted to in-frame clones and leaves out a portion. The data hold about 2.4 million clones, with under 95% observed a single time. The sequenced sample consisted of naive CD4+ T cells from PBMCs. The subset here: CD45RA+ positively selected. The receptors shown here come from a man between 18 and 35 years old in good health. Some clones in this sample may be carry-over from other donors' samples.

This clone was observed once. Other DNA sequences in this sample translate to the same CDR3. V usage is TRBV30 and J usage is TRBJ2-3; D remains ambiguous. Deletions cut 0 bases from V and 0 bases from J, with 4 bases between. The CDR3 covers 13 residues. Per germline, CDR1 GTSNPN and CDR2 SVGIG (reference sequence). In nucleotides, the CDR3 is TGTGCCTGGAGTGTGGGTAGCACAGATACGCAGTATTTT. It encodes CAWSVGSTDTQYF. Full variable domain (rest looked up from reference TRBV30 and TRBJ2-3): SQTIHQWPATLVQPVGSPLSLECTVEGTSNPNLYWYRQAAGRGLQLLFYSVGIGQISSEVPQNLSASRPQDRQFILSSKKLLLSDSGFYLCAWSVGSTDTQYFGPGTRLTVL.

This chain connects TRBV9 to TRBJ2-5; D unclear. Trimming removed 1 base at V and 4 bases at J, with 8 bases between. Germline CDR1 is SGDLS and CDR2 is YYNGEE. The CDR3 has 13 residues. The CDR3 sequence is CASSVYAAETQYF. In DNA, the CDR3 is TGTGCCAGCAGCGTATATGCAGCAGAGACCCAGTACTTC. Full variable domain (outside the CDR3, taken from reference TRBV9 and TRBJ2-5): DSGVTQTPKHLITATGQRVTLRCSPRSGDLSVYWYQQSLDQGLQFLIQYYNGEERAKGNILERFSAQQFPDLHSELNLSSLELGDSALYFCASSVYAAETQYFGPGTRLLVL.